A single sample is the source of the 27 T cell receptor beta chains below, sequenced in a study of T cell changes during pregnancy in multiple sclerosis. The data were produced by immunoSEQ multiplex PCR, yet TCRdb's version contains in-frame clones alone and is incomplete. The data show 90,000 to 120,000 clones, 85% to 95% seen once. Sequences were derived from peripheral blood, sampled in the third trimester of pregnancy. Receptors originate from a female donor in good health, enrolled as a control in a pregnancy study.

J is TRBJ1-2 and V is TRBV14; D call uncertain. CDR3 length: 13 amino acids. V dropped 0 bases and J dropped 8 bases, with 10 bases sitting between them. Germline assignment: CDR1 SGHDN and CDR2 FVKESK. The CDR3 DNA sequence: TGTGCCAGCAGCCAAGATCTGAGAGGGGGCTACACCTTC. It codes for CASSQDLRGGYTF.

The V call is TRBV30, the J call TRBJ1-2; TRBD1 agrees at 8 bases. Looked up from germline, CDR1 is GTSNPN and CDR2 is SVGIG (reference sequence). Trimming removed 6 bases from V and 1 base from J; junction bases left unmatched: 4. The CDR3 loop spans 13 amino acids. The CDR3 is CACTGGDNYGYTF. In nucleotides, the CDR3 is TGTGCCTGCACAGGGGGGGATAACTATGGCTACACCTTC. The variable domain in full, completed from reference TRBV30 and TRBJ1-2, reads SQTIHQWPATLVQPVGSPLSLECTVEGTSNPNLYWYRQAAGRGLQLLFYSVGIGQISSEVPQNLSASRPQDRQFILSSKKLLLSDSGFYLCACTGGDNYGYTFGSGTRLTVV.

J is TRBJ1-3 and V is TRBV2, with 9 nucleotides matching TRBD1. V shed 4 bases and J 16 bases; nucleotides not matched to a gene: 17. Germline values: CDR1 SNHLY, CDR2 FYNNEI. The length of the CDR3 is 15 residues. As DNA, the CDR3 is TGTGCCAGCAGTGTTAAAGGACAGGGGTTATCCAAAGGGTATTTT. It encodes CASSVKGQGLSKGYF.

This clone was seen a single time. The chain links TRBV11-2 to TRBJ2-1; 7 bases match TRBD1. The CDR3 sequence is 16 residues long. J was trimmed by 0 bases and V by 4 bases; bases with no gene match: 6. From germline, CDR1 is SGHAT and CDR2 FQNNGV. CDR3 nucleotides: TGTGCCAGCAGCTCCGCCGGGACAGCCTCCTACAATGAGCAGTTCTTC. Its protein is CASSSAGTASYNEQFF.

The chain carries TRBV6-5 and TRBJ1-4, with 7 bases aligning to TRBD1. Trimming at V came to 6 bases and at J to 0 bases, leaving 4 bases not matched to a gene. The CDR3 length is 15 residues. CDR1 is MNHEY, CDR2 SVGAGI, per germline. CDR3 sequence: CASRPTGPTNEKLFF. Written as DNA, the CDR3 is TGTGCCAGCAGACCGACAGGGCCAACTAATGAAAAACTGTTTTTT.

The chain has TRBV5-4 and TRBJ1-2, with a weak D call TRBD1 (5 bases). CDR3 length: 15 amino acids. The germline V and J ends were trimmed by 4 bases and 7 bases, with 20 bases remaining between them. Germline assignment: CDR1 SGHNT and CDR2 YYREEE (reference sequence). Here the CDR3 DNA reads TGTGCCAGCAGCCGATGGGGGGGACTTTCGGGTGGCTACACCTTC. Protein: CASSRWGGLSGGYTF.

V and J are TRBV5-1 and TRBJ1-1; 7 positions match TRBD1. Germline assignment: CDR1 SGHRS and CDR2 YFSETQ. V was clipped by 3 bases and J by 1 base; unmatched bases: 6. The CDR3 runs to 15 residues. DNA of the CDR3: TGCGCCAGCAGCTGGGGGGACAGCCAGAACACTGAAGCTTTCTTT. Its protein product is CASSWGDSQNTEAFF.

This CDR3 is CAISEATVKQPQHF. In DNA, the CDR3 is TGTGCCATCAGTGAGGCCACAGTCAAACAGCCCCAGCATTTT. The chain is built from TRBV10-3 and TRBJ1-5, with unresolved D. V lost 2 bases to trimming and J lost 7 bases, with 12 bases between them. Germline V gene data show CDR1 as ENHRY and CDR2 as SYGVKD. The CDR3 contains 14 residues.

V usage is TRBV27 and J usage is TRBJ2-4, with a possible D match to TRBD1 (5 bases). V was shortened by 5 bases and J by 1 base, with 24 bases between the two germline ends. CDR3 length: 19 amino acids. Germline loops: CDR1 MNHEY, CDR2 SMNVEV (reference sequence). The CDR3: CASSPEGLESRVAKNIQYF. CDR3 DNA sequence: TGTGCCAGCAGTCCTGAAGGTCTGGAGTCCAGGGTGGCCAAAAACATTCAGTACTTC.

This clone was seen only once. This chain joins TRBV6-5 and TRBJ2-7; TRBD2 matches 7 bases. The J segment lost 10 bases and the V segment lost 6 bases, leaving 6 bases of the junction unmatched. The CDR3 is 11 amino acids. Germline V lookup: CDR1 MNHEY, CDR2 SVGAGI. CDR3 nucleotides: TGTGCCAGCAGCTCCGGGACTATACAGTACTTC. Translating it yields CASSSGTIQYF.

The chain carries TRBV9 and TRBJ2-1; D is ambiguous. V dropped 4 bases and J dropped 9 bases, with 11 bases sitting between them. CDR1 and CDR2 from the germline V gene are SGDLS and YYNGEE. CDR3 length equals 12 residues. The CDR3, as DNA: TGTGCCAGCAGCCCAACTTCGTTTGAGCAGTTCTTC. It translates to CASSPTSFEQFF.

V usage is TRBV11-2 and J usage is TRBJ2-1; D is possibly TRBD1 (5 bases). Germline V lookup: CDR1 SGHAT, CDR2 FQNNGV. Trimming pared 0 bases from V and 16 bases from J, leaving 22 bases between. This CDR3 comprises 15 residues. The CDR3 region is CASSLDPQELSSGFF. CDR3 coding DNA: TGTGCCAGCAGCTTAGATCCACAGGAACTGTCGTCTGGATTCTTC.

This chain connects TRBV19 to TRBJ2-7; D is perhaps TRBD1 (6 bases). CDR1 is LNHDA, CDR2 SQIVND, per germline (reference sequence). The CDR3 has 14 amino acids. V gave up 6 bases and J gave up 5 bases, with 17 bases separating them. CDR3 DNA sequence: TGTGCCAGTAGGAGCGCCGACAGGCGGGACGAGCAGTACTTC. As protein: CASRSADRRDEQYF.

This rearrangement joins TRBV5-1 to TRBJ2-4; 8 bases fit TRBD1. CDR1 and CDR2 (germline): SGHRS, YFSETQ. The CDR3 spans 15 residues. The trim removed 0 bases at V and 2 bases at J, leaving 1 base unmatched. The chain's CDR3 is CASSLGQGTKNIQYF. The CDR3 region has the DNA TGCGCCAGCAGCTTGGGACAGGGGACCAAAAACATTCAGTACTTC.

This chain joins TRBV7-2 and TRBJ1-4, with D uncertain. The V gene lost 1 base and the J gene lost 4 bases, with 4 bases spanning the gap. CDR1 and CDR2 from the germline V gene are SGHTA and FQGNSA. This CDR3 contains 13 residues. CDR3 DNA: TGTGCCAGCAGCTTAGGAGTTAATGAAAAACTGTTTTTT. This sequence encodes CASSLGVNEKLFF.

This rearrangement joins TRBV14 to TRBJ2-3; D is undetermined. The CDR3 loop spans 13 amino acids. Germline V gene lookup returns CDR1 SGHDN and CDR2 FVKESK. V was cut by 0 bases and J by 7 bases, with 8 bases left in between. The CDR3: CASSQDAPNTQYF. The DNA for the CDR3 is TGTGCCAGCAGCCAAGACGCACCTAATACGCAGTATTTT.

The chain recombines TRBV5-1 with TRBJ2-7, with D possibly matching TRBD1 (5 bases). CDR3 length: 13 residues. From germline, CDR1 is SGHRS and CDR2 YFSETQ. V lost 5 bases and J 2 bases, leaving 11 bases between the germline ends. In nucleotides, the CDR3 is TGCGCCAGCAGGTTGACAGCAACCTACGAGCAGTACTTC. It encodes CASRLTATYEQYF.

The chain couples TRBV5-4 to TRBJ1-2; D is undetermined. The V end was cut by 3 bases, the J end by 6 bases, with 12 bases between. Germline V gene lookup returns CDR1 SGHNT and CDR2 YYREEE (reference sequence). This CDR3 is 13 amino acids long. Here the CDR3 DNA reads TGTGCCAGCAGCTACGGATCAGAGGATGGCTACACCTTC. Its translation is CASSYGSEDGYTF.

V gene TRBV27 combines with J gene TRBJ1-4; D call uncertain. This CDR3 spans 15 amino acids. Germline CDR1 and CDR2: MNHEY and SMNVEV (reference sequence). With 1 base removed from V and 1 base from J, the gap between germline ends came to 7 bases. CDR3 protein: CASSLLGRTNEKLFF. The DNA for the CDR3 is TGTGCCAGCAGTTTATTAGGGAGAACTAATGAAAAACTGTTTTTT.

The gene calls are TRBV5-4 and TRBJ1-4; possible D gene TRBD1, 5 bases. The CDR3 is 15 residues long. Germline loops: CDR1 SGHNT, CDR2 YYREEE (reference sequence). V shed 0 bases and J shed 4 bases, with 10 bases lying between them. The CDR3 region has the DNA TGTGCCAGCAGCTTGGGACGGACAATTAATGAAAAACTGTTTTTT. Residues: CASSLGRTINEKLFF. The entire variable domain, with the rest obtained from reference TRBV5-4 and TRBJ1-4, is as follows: ETGVTQSPTHLIKTRGQQVTLRCSSQSGHNTVSWYQQALGQGPQFIFQYYREEENGRGNFPPRFSGLQFPNYSSELNVNALELDDSALYLCASSLGRTINEKLFFGSGTQLSVL.

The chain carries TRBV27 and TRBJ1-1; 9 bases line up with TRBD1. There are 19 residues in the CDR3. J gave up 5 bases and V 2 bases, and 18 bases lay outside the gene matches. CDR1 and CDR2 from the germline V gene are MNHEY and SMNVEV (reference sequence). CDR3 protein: CASSLNRPPRGTGMTEAFF. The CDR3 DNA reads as TGTGCCAGCAGTTTAAATCGGCCCCCTCGGGGGACAGGGATGACTGAAGCTTTCTTT.

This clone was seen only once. The CDR3 DNA sequence: TGTGCCACCTGGACTAGTCGTCAAGAGACCCAGTACTTC. Residues: CATWTSRQETQYF. The chain joins TRBV2 to TRBJ2-5; 7 bases fit TRBD2. V trimming: 10 bases; J trimming: 2 bases; junction bases outside the gene matches: 7. The CDR3 runs 13 residues. Germline lookup yields CDR1 SNHLY and CDR2 FYNNEI.

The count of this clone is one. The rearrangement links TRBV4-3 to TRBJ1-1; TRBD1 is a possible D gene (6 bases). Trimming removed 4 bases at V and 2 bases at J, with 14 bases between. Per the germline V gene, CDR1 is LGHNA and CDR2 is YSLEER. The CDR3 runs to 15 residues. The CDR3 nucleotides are TGCGCCAGCAGCCGTGGACAGAGGGGCAACACTGAAGCTTTCTTT. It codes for CASSRGQRGNTEAFF.

In nucleotides, the CDR3 is TGCGCCAGCAGCCAAGGCCTAGGGGGTACGACTGAAGCTTTCTTT. It is translated as CASSQGLGGTTEAFF. The chain has TRBV4-3 and TRBJ1-1; D is possibly TRBD1 (6 bases). The germline CDR1 and CDR2 sequences are LGHNA and YSLEER. This CDR3 is 15 amino acids long. Deletions cut 1 base from V and 5 bases from J, with 14 bases between.

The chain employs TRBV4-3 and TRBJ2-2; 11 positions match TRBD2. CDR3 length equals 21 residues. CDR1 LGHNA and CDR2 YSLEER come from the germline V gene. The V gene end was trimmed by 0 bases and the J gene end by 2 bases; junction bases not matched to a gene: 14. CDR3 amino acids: CASSQDSLAGGHRLNTGELFF. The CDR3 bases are TGCGCCAGCAGCCAAGATTCCCTAGCGGGGGGTCACCGACTAAACACCGGGGAGCTGTTTTTT.

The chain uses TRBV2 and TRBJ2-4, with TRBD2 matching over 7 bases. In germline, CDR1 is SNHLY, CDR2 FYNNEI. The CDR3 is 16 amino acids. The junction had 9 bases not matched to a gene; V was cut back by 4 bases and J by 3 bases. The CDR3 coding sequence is TGTGCCAGCAGTGTAGACGGGGCTAGCGGCAAAAACATTCAGTACTTC. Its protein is CASSVDGASGKNIQYF.

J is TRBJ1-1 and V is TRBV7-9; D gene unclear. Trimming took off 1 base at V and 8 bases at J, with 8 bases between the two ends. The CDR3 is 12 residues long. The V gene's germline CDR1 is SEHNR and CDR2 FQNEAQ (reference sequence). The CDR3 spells CASSLDMREAFF. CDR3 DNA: TGTGCCAGCAGCTTAGATATGAGGGAAGCTTTCTTT.